A single sample gave rise to the 5 T cell receptor beta chains below, sequenced in a study of OX40 agonist ivuxolimab in advanced cancers. The library was prepared using the immunoSEQ multiplex PCR assay. TCRdb limited this immuneACCESS table to in-frame rearrangements with V and J called. A share of clones is missing; checked studies link under half to unresolved V genes, and the rest is unexplained. The sample table records tens of thousands of clones; 87% of these occur just once. The ten largest clones take up 2.5% to 3% of the sample. Here the sequenced sample was CD4+ or CD8+ T cells sorted from blood, taken in a trial of the OX40 agonist ivuxolimab. The source of these receptors is an adult with an advanced solid tumor such as melanoma, head and neck, liver or kidney cancer.

The CDR3 region is CASRRRDSSYEQYF. CDR3 coding DNA: TGTGCCAGTAGGCGCCGGGACAGCTCCTACGAGCAGTACTTC. This rearrangement joins TRBV19 to TRBJ2-7, with 7 bases matching TRBD1. Trimming removed 6 bases from V and 0 bases from J; junction bases left unmatched: 5. Germline V gene data show CDR1 as LNHDA and CDR2 as SQIVND (reference sequence). The CDR3 consists of 14 residues.

The chain carries TRBV18 and TRBJ1-1, with D unresolved. The CDR3 runs 14 residues. The ends were cut back, 3 bases at V and 4 bases at J, with 12 bases in the middle. The germline V gene has CDR1 KGHSH and CDR2 LQKENI. The CDR3 DNA follows: TGTGCCAGCTCACCTCGTCAGGATAGCACTGAAGCTTTCTTT. Translation gives CASSPRQDSTEAFF. The entire variable domain, with the rest obtained from reference TRBV18 and TRBJ1-1, is as follows: NAGVMQNPRHLVRRRGQEARLRCSPMKGHSHVYWYRQLPEEGLKFMVYLQKENIIDESGMPKERFSAEFPKEGPSILRIQQVVRGDSAAYFCASSPRQDSTEAFFGQGTRLTVV.

The V call is TRBV15, the J call TRBJ2-7; possibly TRBD2 for D (6 bases). The CDR3 spans 13 residues. Germline V gene lookup returns CDR1 LNHNV and CDR2 YYDKDF (reference sequence). The CDR3 loop reads CAAGGGNSYEQYF. The CDR3 nucleotides read TGTGCGGCCGGTGGAGGGAACTCCTACGAGCAGTACTTC.

This clone was seen more than once but under ten times. The chain links TRBV19 to TRBJ1-2; 9 bases fit TRBD1. Germline CDR1 and CDR2: LNHDA and SQIVND (reference sequence). The CDR3 extends over 13 amino acids. V gave up 6 bases and J gave up 7 bases; unmatched junction bases: 6. CDR3 amino acids: CASRGQGLRGYTF. DNA of the CDR3: TGTGCCAGTAGGGGACAGGGTTTGCGTGGCTACACCTTC.

This clone is a singleton in its sample. The CDR3 DNA sequence: TGTGCCAGCAGCTATGGCGGGCCTCGACAAGAGACCCAGTACTTC. It yields the protein CASSYGGPRQETQYF. This chain uses TRBV7-8 with TRBJ2-5, with D perhaps matching TRBD2 (5 bases). V was pared by 4 bases and J by 2 bases, with 14 bases between. CDR1 and CDR2 from the germline V gene are SGHVS and FQNEAQ. The CDR3 has 15 residues. Looking up the rest from reference TRBV7-8 and TRBJ2-5 gives the full variable domain: GAGVSQSPRYKVAKRGQDVALRCDPISGHVSLFWYQQALGQGPEFLTYFQNEAQLDKSGLPSDRFFAERPEGSVSTLKIQRTQQEDSAVYLCASSYGGPRQETQYFGPGTRLLVL.